This TCR beta chain was captured by sequencing in a study of blood T cells in healthy people across ages (dated by TCRdb to the mid-2010s). The study in broad terms: In model experiments, template switching captured roughly one uniquely barcoded TCR beta cDNA molecule for every two T cells. To track age-related changes in TCR beta repertoire diversity, the study relied on deep sequencing normalized with unique cDNA molecular identifiers. Donors were grouped into four age groups: young (average roughly 15 years), middle-aged (39), aged (around 60) and long-lived (over 80). Donors of different ages were randomly distributed across sequencing lanes to avoid experimental bias. Two additional independent replicas of 1 million unique cDNA reads from the same blood draw were analyzed for two donors (one aged 18 to 30 and one aged 80 or older).

The study at large found these results: Observed TCR beta diversity correlated strongly with the percentage of naive T cells measured by flow cytometry. As age increased, observed TCR beta diversity per million T cells dropped in a roughly linear way, and a significant reduction was already evident by age about 40. Compared with the aged group, the long-lived group had more naive CD4+ T cells, fewer expanded clones and increased TCR diversity, suggesting age selection. Conclusive comparison of naive and antigen-experienced compartments was prevented by the profiling of bulk unsorted PBMCs. The CMV infection status of donors was not known, potentially confounding age-related changes in expanded clonotypes. Estimates of total diversity based on one million sequenced T cells were considered lower bounds and underestimates.

Including cysteine and phenylalanine, the CDR3 has 14 amino acids. The sequence is cut down to CDR3 DNA, 42 bases in frame from base 1. CDR1 is given as DFQATT and CDR2 as SNEGSKA, both from the germline V gene (reference sequence). A note on this clonotype: What this receptor recognizes is not known. One base away there is no much larger clone; base qualities are not given.

The 39 donors, aged 6 to 90 years, were systemically healthy Caucasian individuals from Russia. Around 10 milliliters of peripheral blood were collected from each donor into EDTA-treated Vacutainer tubes. Ficoll-Paque density-gradient centrifugation was used to isolate PBMCs, with at least 6.5 million per sample. Trizol reagent was used to extract total RNA from the PBMCs, yielding at least 5 micrograms per sample. Naive CD45RAhigh/CD27high T cell percentages were measured by flow cytometry on a PBMC aliquot from every donor. Preparation of the library involved 5' RACE. TCRdb records Illumina HiSeq 2500 as the sequencer. A second PCR of roughly 6 to 11 cycles was run with a J-beta primer mix and a sample-barcoded 5' primer. A unique molecular identifier was introduced onto each TCR beta cDNA molecule by a template-switch 5' adaptor carrying 12 random nucleotides. Each sample yielded at least 3 million CDR3-containing paired-end reads. All of the RNA was converted into first-strand cDNA using the Mint cDNA synthesis kit, with a TRBC-specific oligonucleotide serving as the primer. All cDNA was treated with uracil-DNA glycosylase and then went through a first 18-cycle PCR with the universal primers M1SS and BC2_uni_R. In the source study's methods: Normalization of each sample was performed by random selection of 1 million high-quality reads, each carrying a distinct molecular identifier. Reads sharing molecular identifiers were discarded rather than binned into consensus sequences. MiTCR, set to a Q25 quality threshold and the strictest error-elimination algorithm, was used for CDR3 identification, clonotype clustering and error correction. Lower-bound total TCR beta diversity was estimated with a nonparametric unseen species model using Euler transformation. TCRdb applied fastp at Q25 and MiXCR to the public reads, then kept only in-frame beta chains. Records with the same CDR3 protein are collapsed into one entry carrying the most frequent genes and DNA. None of the V and J calls come from the authors' own analysis; TCRdb made them. The sample table lists about 760,000 distinct CDR3 sequences, roughly 56% of them with a count of one. The ten largest make up 20% to 30% of the sample.

This TCR was recovered from a man in his forties in good health. Recombination linked TRBV20-1 to TRBJ2-4; perhaps TRBD2 is the D gene, with 6 bases matching. The DNA end lines up better with TRBJ2-7; the J call may be wrong. The sequenced sample was blood. The CDR3 corresponds to CSATGTLYTYEQYF. The base sequence is TGCAGTGCTACCGGGACTCTGTATACCTACGAGCAGTACTTC.